These T cell receptor beta chains were read from a single sample in a study of cytomegalovirus exposure and HLA in healthy donors. Repertoires were generated with immunoSEQ multiplex PCR, while TCRdb's copy carries only in-frame clones and drops some. Of around 160,000 clones in the sample, approximately 80% were seen once. Sequences were obtained from PBMCs. These receptor sequences come from a woman aged 35 to 49 in good health and CMV-seropositive. The CDR3 runs from the conserved cysteine through the conserved F or W. Each record gives: J gene, V gene, D gene, clone size, CDR3 DNA, CDR3 protein. D genes are given only for firm matches. Size is omitted from some rows. Given values are once, few, many or a class for expanded clones.

j_call: TRBJ2-3; v_call: TRBV5-4; d_call: -; clone_size: -; cdr3_nt: TGTGCCAGCAGCTTGAGGCTAGATATCACAGATACGCAGTATTTT; cdr3_aa: CASSLRLDITDTQYF
j_call: TRBJ2-2; v_call: TRBV5-1; d_call: -; clone_size: -; cdr3_nt: TGCGCCAGCAGCTTGGCCGGGTTGAGTACCGGGGAGCTGTTTTTT; cdr3_aa: CASSLAGLSTGELFF
j_call: TRBJ1-3; v_call: TRBV7-9; d_call: TRBD1; clone_size: -; cdr3_nt: TGTGCCAGCAGCCCCATAAGGACAGGAGAAGGAAACACCATATATTTT; cdr3_aa: CASSPIRTGEGNTIYF
j_call: TRBJ2-3; v_call: TRBV19; d_call: -; clone_size: -; cdr3_nt: TGTGCCAGTAACCAAGGGGGGGTAGATACGCAGTATTTT; cdr3_aa: CASNQGGVDTQYF
j_call: TRBJ1-2; v_call: TRBV4-3; d_call: -; clone_size: -; cdr3_nt: TGCGCCAGCAGCCATGACTTGGGTCGATCTAACTATGGCTACACCTTC; cdr3_aa: CASSHDLGRSNYGYTF
j_call: TRBJ1-1; v_call: TRBV10-1; d_call: -; clone_size: once; cdr3_nt: TGCGCCAGCAGTCGTCGCGGGAACACTGAAGCTTTCTTT; cdr3_aa: CASSRRGNTEAFF
j_call: TRBJ2-3; v_call: TRBV5-4; d_call: TRBD2; clone_size: few; cdr3_nt: TGTGCCAGCAGCCTCATAGCGGGGGGGCCCACAGATACGCAGTATTTT; cdr3_aa: CASSLIAGGPTDTQYF
j_call: TRBJ1-1; v_call: TRBV5-6; d_call: -; clone_size: -; cdr3_nt: TGTGCCAGCAGCACAGTTAACACTGAAGCTTTCTTT; cdr3_aa: CASSTVNTEAFF
j_call: TRBJ1-5; v_call: TRBV10-3; d_call: -; clone_size: -; cdr3_nt: TGTGCCATCAGTGAGTCGGAGAGTATTTATAGCAATCAGCCCCAGCATTTT; cdr3_aa: CAISESESIYSNQPQHF
j_call: TRBJ2-5; v_call: TRBV28; d_call: TRBD2; clone_size: once; cdr3_nt: TGTGCCAGCAGTCAGCTAGCGGGGAAAGAGACCCAGTACTTC; cdr3_aa: CASSQLAGKETQYF
j_call: TRBJ1-2; v_call: TRBV5-1; d_call: TRBD1; clone_size: -; cdr3_nt: TGCGCCAGCAGCCCGCGGGACAGGGGGCATGGCTACACCTTC; cdr3_aa: CASSPRDRGHGYTF
j_call: TRBJ2-2; v_call: TRBV5-1; d_call: TRBD2; clone_size: few; cdr3_nt: TGCGCCAGCAGCTTGGACTTTACTAGCGGGAGGGCCGGGGAGCTGTTTTTT; cdr3_aa: CASSLDFTSGRAGELFF
j_call: TRBJ1-5; v_call: TRBV7-2; d_call: -; clone_size: -; cdr3_nt: TGTGCCAGCAGTCCACGACAGGAAAATCAGCCCCAGCATTTT; cdr3_aa: CASSPRQENQPQHF
j_call: TRBJ2-1; v_call: TRBV11-3; d_call: TRBD2; clone_size: -; cdr3_nt: TGTGCCAGCAGCCCCGGACTAGCGGGGGGGCCTATATATTGGTGCAATGAGCAGTTCTTC; cdr3_aa: CASSPGLAGGPIYWCNEQFF
j_call: TRBJ2-5; v_call: TRBV5-1; d_call: TRBD2; clone_size: few; cdr3_nt: TGCGCCAGCAGCAACCAGGGACTAGCGGGAGGAGCCGGGACCCAGTACTTC; cdr3_aa: CASSNQGLAGGAGTQYF
j_call: TRBJ2-7; v_call: TRBV25-1; d_call: -; clone_size: -; cdr3_nt: TGTGCCAGCAGTCAGGCAACCTACGAGCAGTACTTC; cdr3_aa: CASSQATYEQYF
j_call: TRBJ2-3; v_call: TRBV7-2; d_call: TRBD2; clone_size: -; cdr3_nt: TGTGCCAGCAGCCCAGATCCCGGGACTAGCGGGGGTAGCACAGATACGCAGTATTTT; cdr3_aa: CASSPDPGTSGGSTDTQYF
j_call: TRBJ2-7; v_call: TRBV7-9; d_call: TRBD2; clone_size: -; cdr3_nt: TGTGCCAGCAGCTTACCATTCAGACTAGCGGGAGCTGTAAACGAGCAGTACTTC; cdr3_aa: CASSLPFRLAGAVNEQYF
j_call: TRBJ1-3; v_call: TRBV30; d_call: -; clone_size: -; cdr3_nt: TGTGCCTGGAAACGAACTTACTCTGGAAACACCATATATTTT; cdr3_aa: CAWKRTYSGNTIYF
j_call: TRBJ2-3; v_call: TRBV5-1; d_call: TRBD2; clone_size: -; cdr3_nt: TGCGCCAGCAGCCCCGGACTAGCTTCGGATACGCAGTATTTT; cdr3_aa: CASSPGLASDTQYF
j_call: TRBJ2-7; v_call: TRBV6-1; d_call: TRBD1; clone_size: -; cdr3_nt: TGTGCCAGCAGTGAAGCGATCAGGGGGCTAGGTGCCGGCTACGAGCAGTACTTC; cdr3_aa: CASSEAIRGLGAGYEQYF
j_call: TRBJ2-1; v_call: TRBV27; d_call: TRBD2; clone_size: -; cdr3_nt: TGTGCCAGCAGTTTACTCCCGGGACTAGCGGGAGCGCAGTTCTTC; cdr3_aa: CASSLLPGLAGAQFF
j_call: TRBJ2-5; v_call: TRBV19; d_call: -; clone_size: once; cdr3_nt: TGTGCCAGTAGTGAAGCCGTACTAGGGGAGACCCAGTACTTC; cdr3_aa: CASSEAVLGETQYF
j_call: TRBJ2-1; v_call: TRBV19; d_call: -; clone_size: -; cdr3_nt: TGTGCCAGTAGTATAGGCAGGGGTCCATACAATGAGCAGTTCTTC; cdr3_aa: CASSIGRGPYNEQFF
j_call: TRBJ2-1; v_call: TRBV19; d_call: TRBD2; clone_size: -; cdr3_nt: TGTGCCAGCAAATGGGCGGCGGGGGACAATGAGCAGTTCTTC; cdr3_aa: CASKWAAGDNEQFF
j_call: TRBJ2-3; v_call: TRBV10-3; d_call: -; clone_size: -; cdr3_nt: TGTGCCATCAGTGAGTCGGGCAGCCAGAATACGCAGTATTTT; cdr3_aa: CAISESGSQNTQYF
j_call: TRBJ2-2; v_call: TRBV5-5; d_call: -; clone_size: -; cdr3_nt: TGTGCCAGCAGCTTGTGGTCCGGGAGTAACACCGGGGAGCTGTTTTTT; cdr3_aa: CASSLWSGSNTGELFF
j_call: TRBJ2-7; v_call: TRBV27; d_call: -; clone_size: -; cdr3_nt: TGTGCCAGCGGGGCTAGCTCCTACGAGCAGTACTTC; cdr3_aa: CASGASSYEQYF
j_call: TRBJ2-7; v_call: TRBV28; d_call: TRBD2; clone_size: -; cdr3_nt: TGTGCCAGCAGCCATCTTAGCGGGAGGGCCATGGGCGAGCAGTACTTC; cdr3_aa: CASSHLSGRAMGEQYF
j_call: TRBJ1-4; v_call: TRBV6-1; d_call: -; clone_size: -; cdr3_nt: TGTGCCAGCAGCCCTGGGGGGAGCGGGGAAAAACTGTTTTTT; cdr3_aa: CASSPGGSGEKLFF
j_call: TRBJ2-1; v_call: TRBV19; d_call: TRBD1; clone_size: -; cdr3_nt: TGTGCCAGTAGACAGGGGGCCTACAATGAGCAGTTCTTC; cdr3_aa: CASRQGAYNEQFF
j_call: TRBJ1-1; v_call: TRBV10-3; d_call: -; clone_size: -; cdr3_nt: TGTGCCATCAGTGATGGGGGGGGCACTGAAGCTTTCTTT; cdr3_aa: CAISDGGGTEAFF
j_call: TRBJ2-5; v_call: TRBV28; d_call: -; clone_size: once; cdr3_nt: TGTGCCAGCAGCTCCCCCCACAGCGGTCAAGAGACCCAGTACTTC; cdr3_aa: CASSSPHSGQETQYF
j_call: TRBJ2-5; v_call: TRBV7-6; d_call: TRBD1; clone_size: -; cdr3_nt: TGTGCCAGCAGCTTAGTAGCCAGGGGGACGGAGACCCAGTACTTC; cdr3_aa: CASSLVARGTETQYF
j_call: TRBJ1-2; v_call: TRBV5-8; d_call: TRBD1; clone_size: -; cdr3_nt: TGTGCCAGCAGCCACCGAGGGACAGCCGCGACCTATGGCTACACCTTC; cdr3_aa: CASSHRGTAATYGYTF
j_call: TRBJ2-7; v_call: TRBV10-2; d_call: -; clone_size: few; cdr3_nt: TGCGCCAGCAGTGGACAGGGGAGGGACGAGCAGTACTTC; cdr3_aa: CASSGQGRDEQYF
j_call: TRBJ2-7; v_call: TRBV27; d_call: TRBD2; clone_size: -; cdr3_nt: TGTGCCAGCAGTTTAGCGGGGGAGAGCTCCTACGAGCAGTACTTC; cdr3_aa: CASSLAGESSYEQYF
j_call: TRBJ2-7; v_call: TRBV4-2; d_call: TRBD2; clone_size: -; cdr3_nt: TGTGCCAGCAGCCAAGGGGACGGGAGGGCCTCCTACGAGCAGTACTTC; cdr3_aa: CASSQGDGRASYEQYF
j_call: TRBJ2-5; v_call: TRBV9; d_call: TRBD1; clone_size: -; cdr3_nt: TGTGCCAGCAGCGTAGGAGTGGGGGGACAGGGGGCAGAGACCCAGTACTTC; cdr3_aa: CASSVGVGGQGAETQYF
j_call: TRBJ1-5; v_call: TRBV5-6; d_call: -; clone_size: -; cdr3_nt: TGTGCCAGCAGCCTTACGGGATCCTCGGGACAGCCCCAGCATTTT; cdr3_aa: CASSLTGSSGQPQHF
j_call: TRBJ2-7; v_call: TRBV6-5; d_call: -; clone_size: -; cdr3_nt: TGTGCCAGCAGCATTGGACAGGCGGGAGGGCAGTACTTC; cdr3_aa: CASSIGQAGGQYF
j_call: TRBJ1-4; v_call: TRBV5-4; d_call: TRBD1; clone_size: -; cdr3_nt: TGTGCCAGCAGCTTAGGACAGGGAGGGGAAAAACTGTTTTTT; cdr3_aa: CASSLGQGGEKLFF
j_call: TRBJ2-3; v_call: TRBV10-3; d_call: TRBD2; clone_size: -; cdr3_nt: TGTGCCATCAGTGAGTCGACTAGCGGGGAGCGAGATACGCAGTATTTT; cdr3_aa: CAISESTSGERDTQYF
j_call: TRBJ2-3; v_call: TRBV9; d_call: -; clone_size: few; cdr3_nt: TGTGCCAGCAATGAGTTTTCGACAGATACGCAGTATTTT; cdr3_aa: CASNEFSTDTQYF
j_call: TRBJ2-7; v_call: TRBV28; d_call: TRBD1; clone_size: -; cdr3_nt: TGTGCCAGCAGTCTGGGGACAGTGAGCTCCTACGAGCAGTACTTC; cdr3_aa: CASSLGTVSSYEQYF
j_call: TRBJ1-5; v_call: TRBV21-1; d_call: -; clone_size: -; cdr3_nt: TGTGCCAGCAGCAAAAACAAGGACAGTAGTTGGCCCCAGCATTTT; cdr3_aa: CASSKNKDSSWPQHF
j_call: TRBJ1-5; v_call: TRBV4-1; d_call: -; clone_size: -; cdr3_nt: TGCGCCAGCAGCCGCTCCCAGGCGCGGGATCAGCCCCAGCATTTT; cdr3_aa: CASSRSQARDQPQHF
j_call: TRBJ1-4; v_call: TRBV19; d_call: -; clone_size: few; cdr3_nt: TGTGCCAGTAGCCCGGTAGGGGCGGACGAAAAACTGTTTTTT; cdr3_aa: CASSPVGADEKLFF
j_call: TRBJ1-1; v_call: TRBV5-4; d_call: TRBD1; clone_size: -; cdr3_nt: TGTGCCAGCAGCAAAATGGACAGGCCACTGGGAACTGAAGCTTTCTTT; cdr3_aa: CASSKMDRPLGTEAFF
j_call: TRBJ2-3; v_call: TRBV10-1; d_call: TRBD2; clone_size: -; cdr3_nt: TGCGCCAGCAGCACGACTAGCGGGATAGAACCAGATACGCAGTATTTT; cdr3_aa: CASSTTSGIEPDTQYF
j_call: TRBJ2-7; v_call: TRBV4-3; d_call: -; clone_size: once; cdr3_nt: TGCGCCAGCCCTCGTCGGTTAAGCGAGCAGTACTTC; cdr3_aa: CASPRRLSEQYF
j_call: TRBJ1-4; v_call: TRBV5-4; d_call: -; clone_size: few; cdr3_nt: TGTGCCAGCAGCACAGGAAGAATCCCTAATGAAAAACTGTTTTTT; cdr3_aa: CASSTGRIPNEKLFF
j_call: TRBJ2-7; v_call: TRBV28; d_call: TRBD1; clone_size: -; cdr3_nt: TGTGCCAGCAGTCCTGGACAGGGGGTCTACGAGCAGTACTTC; cdr3_aa: CASSPGQGVYEQYF
j_call: TRBJ2-1; v_call: TRBV27; d_call: -; clone_size: -; cdr3_nt: TGTGCCAGCAGTCTAGGGACTGGGTCCAATGAGCAGTTCTTC; cdr3_aa: CASSLGTGSNEQFF
j_call: TRBJ2-5; v_call: TRBV12-5; d_call: TRBD1; clone_size: -; cdr3_nt: TGTGCTAGTGGTTTGGTCCTTGGACAGGAAGGTCAGACCCAGTACTTC; cdr3_aa: CASGLVLGQEGQTQYF